The rows below give T cell receptor beta chains drawn from one sample of a study of blood T cell repertoires in COVID-19. Sequencing used immunoSEQ multiplex PCR; TCRdb keeps in-frame clones, though not all of them. This table has about 190,000 clones, roughly 89% appearing once. Source material: peripheral blood. The source is a man aged 50-59 years with acute or convalescent COVID-19. CDR3s include the opening cysteine and the closing phenylalanine or tryptophan. D genes are given only for firm matches. The listing skips clone size in some rows; elsewhere it reads once, few, many or a size class.

TRBJ1-1 | TRBV28 | NA | NA | CASSLSIGAGMNTEAFF | TGTGCCAGCAGTTTATCGATTGGGGCTGGGATGAACACTGAAGCTTTCTTT
TRBJ2-5 | TRBV7-9 | NA | NA | CASSREVEETQYF | TGTGCCAGCAGCAGAGAGGTGGAAGAGACCCAGTACTTC
TRBJ2-6 | TRBV7-2 | NA | NA | CASRTSGGANVLTF | TGTGCCAGCAGGACGTCGGGAGGGGCCAACGTCCTGACTTTC
TRBJ2-1 | TRBV4-3 | NA | TRBD2 | CASSQEAGGTGNEQFF | TGCGCCAGCAGCCAAGAGGCGGGGGGTACGGGGAATGAGCAGTTCTTC
TRBJ1-3 | TRBV9 | once | NA | CASSVAGTAGNTIYF | TGTGCCAGCAGCGTAGCAGGAACGGCTGGAAACACCATATATTTT
TRBJ2-5 | TRBV3-1/TRBV3-2 | NA | TRBD2 | CASNLGGGPGETQYF | TGTGCCAGCAATCTTGGGGGGGGTCCGGGAGAGACCCAGTACTTC
TRBJ1-6 | TRBV12-2 | NA | NA | CASRLRDRENSPLHF | TGTGCAAGTCGCCTCCGGGACAGGGAAAATTCACCCCTCCACTTT
TRBJ1-2 | TRBV7-9 | NA | NA | CASSTGHHNYGYTF | TGTGCCAGCAGCACAGGACACCATAACTATGGCTACACCTTC
TRBJ2-1 | TRBV2 | NA | TRBD2 | CASRSGGPNEQFF | TGTGCCAGCAGGAGCGGGGGACCGAATGAGCAGTTCTTC
TRBJ1-1 | TRBV18 | NA | NA | CASSAGVWTEAFF | TGTGCCAGCTCAGCAGGGGTTTGGACTGAAGCTTTCTTT
TRBJ2-2 | TRBV6-2/TRBV6-3 | NA | TRBD2 | CASSVSGGVGELFF | TGTGCCAGCAGTGTTAGCGGGGGCGTCGGGGAGCTGTTTTTT
TRBJ1-2 | TRBV3-1/TRBV3-2 | NA | TRBD1 | CASSQDGGQGDYGYTF | TGTGCCAGCAGCCAAGATGGAGGACAGGGGGATTATGGCTACACCTTC
TRBJ1-6 | TRBV7-8 | NA | NA | CASSLAILNSPLHF | TGTGCCAGCAGCTTAGCGATACTGAATTCACCCCTCCACTTT
TRBJ1-2 | TRBV9 | NA | NA | CASSVRDSANYGYTF | TGTGCCAGCAGCGTAAGGGACTCAGCTAACTATGGCTACACCTTC
TRBJ1-2 | TRBV28 | NA | TRBD1 | CASSTGGDYGYTF | TGTGCCAGCAGCACAGGGGGGGACTATGGCTACACCTTC
TRBJ1-2 | TRBV7-9 | few | TRBD1 | CASFALWDREDGYTF | TGTGCCAGCTTTGCCCTTTGGGACAGGGAGGATGGCTACACCTTC
TRBJ1-5 | TRBV19 | NA | TRBD1 | CASALGQGEQPQHF | TGTGCCAGCGCACTCGGACAGGGTGAGCAGCCCCAGCATTTT
TRBJ2-1 | TRBV19 | NA | TRBD2 | CASSYSGRFYNEQFF | TGTGCCAGTAGTTATAGCGGGAGATTCTACAATGAGCAGTTCTTC
TRBJ2-5 | TRBV7-2 | NA | TRBD1 | CASSSTGDTTQYF | TGTGCCAGCAGCTCGACAGGGGATACGACCCAGTACTTC
TRBJ2-3 | TRBV7-8 | once | NA | CASSSNVAVSTDTQYF | TGTGCCAGCAGCTCGAACGTAGCGGTTAGCACAGATACGCAGTATTTT
TRBJ1-1 | TRBV15 | NA | NA | CATSRANAGNTEAFF | TGTGCCACCAGCAGAGCTAATGCAGGGAACACTGAAGCTTTCTTT
TRBJ2-1 | TRBV7-6 | NA | TRBD2 | CASSPKGGGRANNEQFF | TGTGCCAGCAGCCCGAAGGGAGGCGGGAGGGCGAACAATGAGCAGTTCTTC
TRBJ1-1 | TRBV18 | NA | NA | CASSPGRGDTEAFF | TGTGCCAGCTCACCAGGTCGGGGGGACACTGAAGCTTTCTTT
TRBJ1-2 | TRBV28 | NA | NA | CASSPSGGGYTF | TGTGCCAGCAGCCCCTCGGGGGGGGGCTACACCTTC
TRBJ1-2 | TRBV4-3 | NA | TRBD1 | CASSQSLQGAGGYTF | TGCGCCAGCAGCCAATCTTTACAGGGGGCGGGTGGCTACACCTTC
TRBJ2-1 | TRBV3-1/TRBV3-2 | NA | TRBD2 | CASSQVLAEYNEQFF | TGTGCCAGCAGCCAAGTTCTAGCGGAGTACAATGAGCAGTTCTTC
TRBJ1-5 | TRBV6-2/TRBV6-3 | NA | NA | CASSLDRMSNQPQHF | TGTGCCAGCAGTCTGGACAGAATGAGCAATCAGCCCCAGCATTTT
TRBJ2-5 | TRBV18 | NA | TRBD2 | CASSPRTGTSGETQYF | TGTGCCAGCTCACCCCGCACCGGGACTAGCGGTGAGACCCAGTACTTC
TRBJ1-1 | TRBV4-1 | NA | NA | CASSQIGTSNTEAFF | TGCGCCAGCAGCCAAATAGGGACTTCGAACACTGAAGCTTTCTTT
TRBJ2-2 | TRBV7-2 | NA | NA | CASSLTSGAGELFF | TGTGCCAGCAGCCTGACCTCGGGGGCCGGGGAGCTGTTTTTT